The 2 T cell receptor beta chains below all came from one sample that was sequenced in a study of cytomegalovirus exposure and HLA in healthy donors. In the PCR, 60 Vbeta and 13 Jbeta primers were used. Only in-frame clones appear in the TCRdb table, and some are missing; sequencing was by immunoSEQ multiplex PCR. This sample has roughly 160,000 clones, with more than 70% found just once. Sequenced material: PBMCs. The receptors were gathered from a boy between 2 and 15 years old in good health and CMV-seronegative.

This clone came up a few times. J is TRBJ1-4 and V is TRBV6-1; D ambiguous. Germline V gene data show CDR1 as MNHNS and CDR2 as SASEGT. Trimming took 1 base from V and 0 from J, leaving 9 bases between them. CDR3 length: 16 amino acids. In nucleotides, the CDR3 is TGTGCCAGCAGTGAAGGAGTACGCGCAACTAATGAAAAACTGTTTTTT. Amino acids: CASSEGVRATNEKLFF.

This chain uses TRBV6-5 with TRBJ2-1; 9 bases line up with TRBD1. Germline trimming cut 6 bases from V and 11 bases from J; bases unmatched to any gene: 2. The CDR3 contains 11 residues. Germline V lookup: CDR1 MNHEY, CDR2 SVGAGI. DNA for the CDR3: TGTGCCAGCAGGACAGGGGGTCAGCAGTTCTTC. It codes for CASRTGGQQFF.